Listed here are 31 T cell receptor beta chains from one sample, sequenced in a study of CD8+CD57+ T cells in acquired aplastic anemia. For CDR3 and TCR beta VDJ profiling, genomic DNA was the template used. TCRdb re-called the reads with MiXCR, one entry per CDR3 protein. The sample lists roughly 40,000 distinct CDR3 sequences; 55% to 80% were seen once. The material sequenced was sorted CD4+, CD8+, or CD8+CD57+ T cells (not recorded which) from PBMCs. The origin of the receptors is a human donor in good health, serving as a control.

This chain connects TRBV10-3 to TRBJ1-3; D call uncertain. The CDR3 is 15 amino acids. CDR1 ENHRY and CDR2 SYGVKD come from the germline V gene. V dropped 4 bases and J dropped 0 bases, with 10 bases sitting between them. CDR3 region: CAISGPSLSGNTIYF. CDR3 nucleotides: TGTGCCATCAGTGGGCCATCTCTCTCTGGAAACACCATATATTTT.

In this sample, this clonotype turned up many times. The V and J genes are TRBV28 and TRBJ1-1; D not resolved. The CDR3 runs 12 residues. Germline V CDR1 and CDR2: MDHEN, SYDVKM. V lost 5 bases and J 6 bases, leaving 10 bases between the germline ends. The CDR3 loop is CASSAGVSEAFF. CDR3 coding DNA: TGTGCCAGCAGTGCCGGGGTCTCTGAAGCTTTCTTT.

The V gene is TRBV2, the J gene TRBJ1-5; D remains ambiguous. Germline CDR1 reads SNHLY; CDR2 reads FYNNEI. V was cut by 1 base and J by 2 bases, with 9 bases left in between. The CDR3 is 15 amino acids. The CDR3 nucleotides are TGTGCCAGCAGTGAAGGCTCAGGAGGCAATCAGCCCCAGCATTTT. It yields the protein CASSEGSGGNQPQHF.

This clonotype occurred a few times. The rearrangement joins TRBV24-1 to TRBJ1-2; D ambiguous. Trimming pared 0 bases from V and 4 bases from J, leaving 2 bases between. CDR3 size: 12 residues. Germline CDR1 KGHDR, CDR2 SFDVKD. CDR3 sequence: CATSDLSYGYTF. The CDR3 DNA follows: TGTGCCACCAGTGATTTGAGCTATGGCTACACCTTC.

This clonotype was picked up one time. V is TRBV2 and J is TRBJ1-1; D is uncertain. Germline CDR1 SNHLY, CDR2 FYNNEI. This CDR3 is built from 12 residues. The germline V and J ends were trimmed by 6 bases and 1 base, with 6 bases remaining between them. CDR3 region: CASSTRNTEAFF. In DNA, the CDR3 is TGTGCCAGCAGCACTCGGAACACTGAAGCTTTCTTT. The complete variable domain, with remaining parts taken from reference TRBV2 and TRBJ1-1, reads EPEVTQTPSHQVTQMGQEVILRCVPISNHLYFYWYRQILGQKVEFLVSFYNNEISEKSEIFDDQFSVERPDGSNFTLKIRSTKLEDSAMYFCASSTRNTEAFFGQGTRLTVV.

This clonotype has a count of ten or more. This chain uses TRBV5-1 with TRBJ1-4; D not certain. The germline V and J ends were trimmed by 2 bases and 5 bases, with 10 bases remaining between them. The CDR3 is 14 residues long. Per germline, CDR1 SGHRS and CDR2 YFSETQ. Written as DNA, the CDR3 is TGCGCCAGCAGCTTTCTTCAGGCGAATGAAAAACTGTTTTTT. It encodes CASSFLQANEKLFF.

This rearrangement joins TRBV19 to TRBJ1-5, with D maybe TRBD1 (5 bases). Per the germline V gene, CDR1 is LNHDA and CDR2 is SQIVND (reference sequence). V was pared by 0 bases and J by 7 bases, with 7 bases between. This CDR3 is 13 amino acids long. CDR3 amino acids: CASSIDRDQPQHF. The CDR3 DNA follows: TGTGCCAGTAGTATAGACAGGGACCAGCCCCAGCATTTT.

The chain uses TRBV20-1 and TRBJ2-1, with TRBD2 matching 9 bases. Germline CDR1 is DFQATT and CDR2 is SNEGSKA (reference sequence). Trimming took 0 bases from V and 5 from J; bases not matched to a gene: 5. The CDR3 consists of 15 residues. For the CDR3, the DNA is TGCAGTGCTAGAGAGCGGGGGGGTTTCGACAATGAGCAGTTCTTC. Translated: CSARERGGFDNEQFF.

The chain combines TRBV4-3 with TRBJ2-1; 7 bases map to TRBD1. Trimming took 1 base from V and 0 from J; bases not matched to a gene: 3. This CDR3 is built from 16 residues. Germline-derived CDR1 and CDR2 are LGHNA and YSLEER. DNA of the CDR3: TGCGCCAGCAGCCAAGGACGGGACAGCTCCTACAATGAGCAGTTCTTC. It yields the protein CASSQGRDSSYNEQFF.

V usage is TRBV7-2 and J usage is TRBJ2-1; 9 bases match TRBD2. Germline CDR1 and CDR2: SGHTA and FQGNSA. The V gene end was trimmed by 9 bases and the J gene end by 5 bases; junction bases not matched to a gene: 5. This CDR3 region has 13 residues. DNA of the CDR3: TGTGCCAGTAGACTAGCGGCTGACAATGAGCAGTTCTTC. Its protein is CASRLAADNEQFF. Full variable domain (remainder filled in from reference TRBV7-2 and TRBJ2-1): GAGVSQSPSNKVTEKGKDVELRCDPISGHTALYWYRQSLGQGLEFLIYFQGNSAPDKSGLPSDRFSAERTGGSVSTLTIQRTQQEDSAVYLCASRLAADNEQFFGPGTRLTVL.

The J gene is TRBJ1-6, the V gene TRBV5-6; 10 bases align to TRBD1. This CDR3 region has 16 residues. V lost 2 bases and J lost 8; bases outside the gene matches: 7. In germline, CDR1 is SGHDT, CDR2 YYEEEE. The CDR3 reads CASSFPTGGVYSPLHF. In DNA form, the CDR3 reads TGTGCCAGCAGCTTCCCGACAGGGGGCGTGTATTCACCCCTCCACTTT.

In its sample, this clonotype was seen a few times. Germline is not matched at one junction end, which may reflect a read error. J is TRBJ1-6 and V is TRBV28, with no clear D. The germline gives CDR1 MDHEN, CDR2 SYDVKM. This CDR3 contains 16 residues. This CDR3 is CSSRLLTVVGNSPLHF. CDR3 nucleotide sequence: TGTTCCAGCAGACTACTCACCGTCGTCGGCAATTCACCCCTCCACTTT.

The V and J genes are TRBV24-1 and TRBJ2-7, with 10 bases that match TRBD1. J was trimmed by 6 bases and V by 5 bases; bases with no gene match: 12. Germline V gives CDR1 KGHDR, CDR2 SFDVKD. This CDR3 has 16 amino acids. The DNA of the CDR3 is TGTGCCACCAGTGCCCTAGGGGACAGGGGAGAGTTCGAGCAGTACTTC. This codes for CATSALGDRGEFEQYF.

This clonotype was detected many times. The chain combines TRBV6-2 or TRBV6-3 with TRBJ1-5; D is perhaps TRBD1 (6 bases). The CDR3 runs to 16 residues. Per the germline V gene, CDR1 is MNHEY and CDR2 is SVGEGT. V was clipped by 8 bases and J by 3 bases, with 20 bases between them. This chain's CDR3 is CASSRQAWENNQPQHF. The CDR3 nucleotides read TGTGCCAGCTCCCGACAGGCGTGGGAAAACAATCAGCCCCAGCATTTT.

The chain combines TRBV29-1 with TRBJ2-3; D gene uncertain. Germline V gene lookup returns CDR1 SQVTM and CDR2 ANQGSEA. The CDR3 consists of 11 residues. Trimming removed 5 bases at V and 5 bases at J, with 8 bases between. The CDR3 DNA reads TGCAGCGTTCCCTCCGGAGATACGCAGTATTTT. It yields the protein CSVPSGDTQYF.

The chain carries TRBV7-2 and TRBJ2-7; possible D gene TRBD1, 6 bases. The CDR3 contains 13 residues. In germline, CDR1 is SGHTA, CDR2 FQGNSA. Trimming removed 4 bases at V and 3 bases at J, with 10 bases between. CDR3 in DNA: TGTGCCAGCAGCTCAATCAGGGGCTACGAGCAGTACTTC. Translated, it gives CASSSIRGYEQYF.

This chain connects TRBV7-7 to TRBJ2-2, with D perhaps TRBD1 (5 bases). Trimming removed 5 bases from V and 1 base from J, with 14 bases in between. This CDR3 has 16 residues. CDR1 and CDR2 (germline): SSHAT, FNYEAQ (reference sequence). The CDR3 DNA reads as TGTGCCAGCAGCCCGACAGCTCAAAGGAACACCGGGGAGCTGTTTTTT. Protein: CASSPTAQRNTGELFF. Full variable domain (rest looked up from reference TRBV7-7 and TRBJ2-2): GAGVSQSPRYKVTKRGQDVTLRCDPISSHATLYWYQQALGQGPEFLTYFNYEAQPDKSGLPSDRFSAERPEGSISTLTIQRTEQRDSAMYRCASSPTAQRNTGELFFGEGSRLTVL.

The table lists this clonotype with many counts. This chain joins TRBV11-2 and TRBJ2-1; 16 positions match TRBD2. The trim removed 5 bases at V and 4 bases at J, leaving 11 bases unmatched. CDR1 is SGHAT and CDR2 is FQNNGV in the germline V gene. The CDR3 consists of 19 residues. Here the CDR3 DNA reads TGTGCCAGCAGCATCCCCGGGACTAGCGGGGGGGTCACGTACAATGAGCAGTTCTTC. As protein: CASSIPGTSGGVTYNEQFF.

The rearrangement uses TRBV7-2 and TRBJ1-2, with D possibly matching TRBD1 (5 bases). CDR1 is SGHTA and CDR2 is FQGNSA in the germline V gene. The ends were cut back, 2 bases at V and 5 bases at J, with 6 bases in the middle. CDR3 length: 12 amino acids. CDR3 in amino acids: CASSLQGYGYTF. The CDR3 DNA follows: TGTGCCAGCAGCTTACAGGGTTATGGCTACACCTTC.

CDR3 bases: TGTGCCAGCAGCTCAGGCCAAGGGGCGCGGGGCTACACCTTC. Translation: CASSSGQGARGYTF. The chain has TRBV7-2 and TRBJ1-2; tentatively, D is TRBD1 (5 bases). Germline assignment: CDR1 SGHTA and CDR2 FQGNSA. This CDR3 region has 14 residues. V was cut by 4 bases and J by 8 bases, with 17 bases left in between. Based on the CDR3 plus reference TRBV7-2 and TRBJ1-2, the full variable domain is GAGVSQSPSNKVTEKGKDVELRCDPISGHTALYWYRQSLGQGLEFLIYFQGNSAPDKSGLPSDRFSAERTGGSVSTLTIQRTQQEDSAVYLCASSSGQGARGYTFGSGTRLTVV.

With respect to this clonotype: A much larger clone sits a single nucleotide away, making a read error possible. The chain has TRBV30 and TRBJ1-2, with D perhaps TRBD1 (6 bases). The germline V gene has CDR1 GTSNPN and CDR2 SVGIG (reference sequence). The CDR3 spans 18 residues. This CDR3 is CARSVGPGHMRGGYGYTF. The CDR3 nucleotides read TGTGCCCGGAGTGTAGGCCCGGGACACATGCGGGGGGGATATGGCTACACCTTC.

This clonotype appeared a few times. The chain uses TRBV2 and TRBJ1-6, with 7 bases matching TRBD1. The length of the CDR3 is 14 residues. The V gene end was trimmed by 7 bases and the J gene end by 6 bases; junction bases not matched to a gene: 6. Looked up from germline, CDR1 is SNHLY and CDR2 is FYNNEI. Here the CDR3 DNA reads TGTGCCAGCACCACAGGGGATGCTAATTCACCCCTCCACTTT. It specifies CASTTGDANSPLHF.

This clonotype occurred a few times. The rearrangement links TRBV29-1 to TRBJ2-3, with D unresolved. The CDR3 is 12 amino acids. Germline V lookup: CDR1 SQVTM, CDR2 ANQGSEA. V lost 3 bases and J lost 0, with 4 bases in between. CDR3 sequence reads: CSVEGSTDTQYF. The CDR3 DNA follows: TGCAGCGTTGAGGGCAGCACAGATACGCAGTATTTT.

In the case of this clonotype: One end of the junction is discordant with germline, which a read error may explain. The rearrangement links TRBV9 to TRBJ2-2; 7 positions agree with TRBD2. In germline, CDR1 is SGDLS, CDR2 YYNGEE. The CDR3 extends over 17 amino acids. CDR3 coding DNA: TGTGCGAGCAGCGTAGCAGGGTCGGGGGGTTCCACCGGGGAGCTGCTTTTT. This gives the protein CASSVAGSGGSTGELLF.

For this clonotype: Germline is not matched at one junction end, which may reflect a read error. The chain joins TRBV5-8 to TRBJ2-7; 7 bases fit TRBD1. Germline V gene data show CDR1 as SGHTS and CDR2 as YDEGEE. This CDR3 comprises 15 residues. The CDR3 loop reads CTSTPGAGGLSEQYF. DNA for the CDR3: TGTACCAGCACTCCCGGGGCAGGGGGTCTAAGCGAGCAGTACTTC.

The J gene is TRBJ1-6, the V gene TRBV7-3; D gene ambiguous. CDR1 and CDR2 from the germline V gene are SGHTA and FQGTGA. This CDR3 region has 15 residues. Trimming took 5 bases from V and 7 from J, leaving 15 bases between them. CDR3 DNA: TGTGCCAGCAGCGACGCGGTAACAGTAAATTCACCCCTCCACTTT. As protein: CASSDAVTVNSPLHF.

CDR3 sequence: CASSPGTRPWGNQPQHF. DNA for the CDR3: TGTGCCAGCTCTCCGGGGACACGGCCCTGGGGCAATCAGCCCCAGCATTTT. The chain is built from TRBV18 and TRBJ1-5, with D perhaps TRBD1 (6 bases). This CDR3 has 17 amino acids. Trimming left V 6 bases short and J 2 bases short, with 20 bases between. The germline CDR1 and CDR2 sequences are KGHSH and LQKENI.

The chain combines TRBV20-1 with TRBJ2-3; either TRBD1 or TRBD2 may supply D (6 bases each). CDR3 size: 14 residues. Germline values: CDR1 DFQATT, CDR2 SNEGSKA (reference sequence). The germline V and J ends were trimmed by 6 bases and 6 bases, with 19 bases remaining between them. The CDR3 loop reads CSAGGGQKRDTQYF. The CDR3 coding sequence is TGCAGTGCGGGGGGAGGACAGAAGCGGGATACGCAGTATTTT.

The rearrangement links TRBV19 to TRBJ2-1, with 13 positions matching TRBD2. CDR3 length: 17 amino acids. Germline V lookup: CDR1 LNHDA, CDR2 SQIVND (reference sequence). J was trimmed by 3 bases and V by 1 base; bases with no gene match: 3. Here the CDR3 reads CASSIGRLAGGYNEQFF. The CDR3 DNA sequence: TGTGCCAGTAGTATAGGTAGACTAGCGGGAGGCTACAATGAGCAGTTCTTC.

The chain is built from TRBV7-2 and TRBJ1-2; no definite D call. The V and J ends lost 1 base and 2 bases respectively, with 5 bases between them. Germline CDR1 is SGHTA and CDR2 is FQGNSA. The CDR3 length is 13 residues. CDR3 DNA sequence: TGTGCCAGCAGCTTAGACGGAAACTATGGCTACACCTTC. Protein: CASSLDGNYGYTF. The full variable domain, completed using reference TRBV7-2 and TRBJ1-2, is GAGVSQSPSNKVTEKGKDVELRCDPISGHTALYWYRQSLGQGLEFLIYFQGNSAPDKSGLPSDRFSAERTGGSVSTLTIQRTQQEDSAVYLCASSLDGNYGYTFGSGTRLTVV.

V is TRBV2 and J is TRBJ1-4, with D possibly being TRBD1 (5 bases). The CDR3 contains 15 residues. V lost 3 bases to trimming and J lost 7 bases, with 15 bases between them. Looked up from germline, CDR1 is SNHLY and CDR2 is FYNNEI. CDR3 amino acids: CASSDGVQGVEKLFF. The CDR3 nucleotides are TGTGCCAGCAGTGATGGCGTTCAGGGAGTTGAAAAACTGTTTTTT.